This TCR beta chain is from a study of technical replicates of blood from four donors. The CDR3 contains 16 residues. Germline CDR1 and CDR2: SGHTA and FQGTGA. With 3 bases clipped from V and 11 bases from J, the junction kept 8 bases outside the gene matches. Libraries were prepared by immunoSEQ multiplex PCR; TCRdb keeps only in-frame clonotypes and omits some of them. The sample carries under 100,000 clones, 85% to 95% recorded once. This rearrangement joins TRBV7-3 to TRBJ2-1; 15 nucleotides line up with TRBD2. Specimen: T cells isolated from PBMCs. The receptor comes from a human donor in good health. As DNA, the CDR3 is TGTGCCAGCAGCTTGGAAGGGACTAGCGGGAGGATGCAGCAGTTCTTC. It specifies CASSLEGTSGRMQQFF. The whole variable domain, filled in from reference TRBV7-3 and TRBJ2-1, reads GAGVSQTPSNKVTEKGKYVELRCDPISGHTALYWYRQSLGQGPEFLIYFQGTGAADDSGLPNDRFFAVRPEGSVSTLKIQRTERGDSAVYLCASSLEGTSGRMQQFFGPGTRLTVL.